This paragraph covers one T cell receptor (beta chain) sequence. This entry belongs to a study of CD8 T cells in Susac syndrome. The authors sequenced TCR beta from blood CD8+ and CD4+ T cells. Relapsing-remitting disease, either stable or active, was present in the treatment-naive patients who were the multiple sclerosis controls. Through negative isolation, CD4+ and CD8+ T cells were obtained, while TEMRA cells were enriched using FACS. Reverse transcription of roughly 0.5 to 1 ug RNA was carried out with random hexamers. Amplification of TCR beta CDR3 was carried out by immunoSEQ multiplex PCR, which covered 54 Vbeta and 13 Jbeta segments. TCRdb fed the immunoSEQ multiplex PCR reads into MiXCR, producing one record per CDR3 protein. The sample contains about 200,000 distinct CDR3 sequences, approximately 90% of which appear only once. Trimming left V 1 base short and J 0 bases short, with 18 bases between. The CDR3 has 18 amino acids. CDR1 LGHNA and CDR2 YSLEER come from the germline V gene.

The chain recombines TRBV4-3 with TRBJ1-1; a possible D gene is TRBD1 (6 bases). Specimen: CD8+ T cells from PBMCs. This TCR derives from a human donor with multiple sclerosis. The CDR3 loop reads CASSQVQGYGEMNTEAFF. In DNA, the CDR3 is TGCGCCAGCAGCCAAGTACAGGGTTACGGGGAAATGAACACTGAAGCTTTCTTT.